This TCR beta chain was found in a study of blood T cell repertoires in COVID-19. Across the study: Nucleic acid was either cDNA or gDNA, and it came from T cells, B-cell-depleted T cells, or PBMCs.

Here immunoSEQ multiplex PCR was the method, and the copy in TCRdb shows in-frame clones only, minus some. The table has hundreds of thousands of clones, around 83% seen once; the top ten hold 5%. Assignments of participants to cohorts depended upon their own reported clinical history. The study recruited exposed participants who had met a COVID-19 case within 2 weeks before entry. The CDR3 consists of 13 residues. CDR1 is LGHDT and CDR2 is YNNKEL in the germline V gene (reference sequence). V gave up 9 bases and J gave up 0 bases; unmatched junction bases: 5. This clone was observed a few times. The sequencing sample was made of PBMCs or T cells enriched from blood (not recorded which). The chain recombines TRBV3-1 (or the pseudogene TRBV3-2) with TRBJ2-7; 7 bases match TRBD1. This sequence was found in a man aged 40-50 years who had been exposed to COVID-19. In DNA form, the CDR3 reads TGTGCCAGTTCCGGGACAGCCTCCTACGAGCAGTACTTC. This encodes CASSGTASYEQYF.